One and the same sample provided the 27 T cell receptor beta chains below, sequenced in a study of cytomegalovirus exposure and HLA in healthy donors. The primer mix had 60 Vbeta and 13 Jbeta primers. Repertoires were generated with immunoSEQ multiplex PCR, while TCRdb's copy carries only in-frame clones and drops some. The sample has 150,000 to 200,000 clones, 77% seen once; the top ten hold roughly 2%. What was sequenced was PBMCs. The receptor source for this set is a man aged 50-60 years in good health and CMV-seropositive.

The chain recombines TRBV7-9 with TRBJ2-7, with a possible D match to TRBD1 (5 bases). There are 14 residues in the CDR3. Germline V gives CDR1 SEHNR, CDR2 FQNEAQ (reference sequence). V shed 4 bases and J shed 2 bases, with 12 bases lying between them. CDR3 residues: CASSSGSVPYEQYF. The CDR3 bases are TGTGCCAGCAGCTCAGGGTCCGTACCCTACGAGCAGTACTTC.

The chain carries TRBV11-1 and TRBJ2-3; no clear D. The CDR3 covers 14 residues. V was trimmed by 1 base and J by 4 bases, leaving 9 bases between them. Germline V gives CDR1 SGHAT, CDR2 FQDESV (reference sequence). CDR3 sequence (DNA): TGTGCCAGCAGCTTAGTCCCACACGCAGATACGCAGTATTTT. Residues: CASSLVPHADTQYF.

The sample holds a few counts of this clone. The chain uses TRBV25-1 and TRBJ1-2, with 11 bases fitting TRBD1. V was clipped by 3 bases and J by 0 bases; unmatched bases: 0. In germline, CDR1 is MGHDK, CDR2 SYGVNS. CDR3 length equals 15 residues. CDR3 sequence reads: CASSEGQGANYGYTF. Written as DNA, the CDR3 is TGTGCCAGCAGTGAGGGACAGGGGGCTAACTATGGCTACACCTTC.

The sample holds a few counts of this clone. The rearrangement joins TRBV2 to TRBJ2-7; no firm D call. CDR3 length: 14 residues. Germline lookup yields CDR1 SNHLY and CDR2 FYNNEI. Trimming cost V 6 bases and J 2 bases, with 14 bases left between them. The CDR3 loop is CASRQRVSPYEQYF. CDR3 DNA sequence: TGTGCCAGCAGACAACGTGTTTCTCCCTACGAGCAGTACTTC.

The CDR3 DNA reads TGCAGTGCTAGGGACGCGGGGACCCAGTACTTC. The encoded protein is CSARDAGTQYF. The chain has TRBV20-1 and TRBJ2-5, with D maybe TRBD2 (5 bases). CDR1 is DFQATT, CDR2 SNEGSKA, per germline (reference sequence). V was pared by 3 bases and J by 7 bases, with 9 bases between. The CDR3 spans 11 residues.

The chain is built from TRBV6-5 and TRBJ1-2, with TRBD1 identical over 9 bases. The CDR3 runs to 15 residues. Per the germline V gene, CDR1 is MNHEY and CDR2 is SVGAGI. V trimming: 8 bases; J trimming: 8 bases; junction bases outside the gene matches: 15. CDR3 sequence (DNA): TGTGCCAGCCGGACGGGACAGGGAAATACGCGGGGCTACACCTTC. Translated: CASRTGQGNTRGYTF.

This clone appeared a few times. This chain joins TRBV19 and TRBJ2-7; no firm D call. CDR3 size: 15 residues. Germline V CDR1 and CDR2: LNHDA, SQIVND (reference sequence). V was clipped by 6 bases and J by 4 bases, with 19 bases between them. CDR3 sequence: CASREAGHTLYEQYF. In DNA, the CDR3 is TGTGCCAGTAGAGAAGCAGGCCATACACTTTACGAGCAGTACTTC.

A word on this clone: The same CDR3 also results from other DNA sequences found in this sample. V gene TRBV6-5 combines with J gene TRBJ1-6, with D possibly matching TRBD1 (5 bases). Looked up from germline, CDR1 is MNHEY and CDR2 is SVGAGI. The V end lost 6 bases, the J end lost 10 bases, and 13 bases lay between the germline ends. The CDR3 totals 13 residues. The CDR3 DNA sequence: TGTGCCAGCAGCCGGGGGGTTTACTCACCCCTCCACTTT. As protein: CASSRGVYSPLHF.

The rearrangement uses TRBV4-1 and TRBJ1-1, with TRBD1 matching 8 bases. V lost 4 bases to trimming and J lost 1 base; unmatched junction nucleotides: 8. Germline CDR1 MGHRA, CDR2 YSYEKL. This CDR3 comprises 16 residues. The CDR3 DNA reads as TGCGCCAGCAGCCCCACAGGAGACAGGGGGAACACTGAAGCTTTCTTT. Encoded protein: CASSPTGDRGNTEAFF.

V and J are TRBV2 and TRBJ1-2; weak D call: TRBD1 (5 bases). The V and J ends lost 0 bases and 2 bases respectively, with 16 bases between them. This CDR3 is built from 17 residues. Per the germline V gene, CDR1 is SNHLY and CDR2 is FYNNEI. The CDR3: CASSEAGRATINYGYTF. Here the CDR3 DNA reads TGTGCCAGCAGTGAAGCCGGCAGGGCCACAATAAACTATGGCTACACCTTC.

This clone turned up a few times. The genes are TRBV5-4 and TRBJ2-2, with TRBD2 identical over 10 bases. The CDR3 is 15 amino acids. Germline V gene sequence: CDR1 SGHNT, CDR2 YYREEE (reference sequence). Germline trimming cut 4 bases from V and 4 bases from J; bases unmatched to any gene: 4. CDR3 amino acids: CASSLAGASTGELFF. The DNA of the CDR3 is TGTGCCAGCAGCCTAGCGGGGGCCTCCACCGGGGAGCTGTTTTTT.

This chain uses TRBV7-6 with TRBJ2-3, with D possibly being TRBD2 (6 bases). Germline-derived CDR1 and CDR2 are SGHVS and FNYEAQ. There are 16 residues in the CDR3. The V gene lost 0 bases and the J gene lost 2 bases, with 12 bases spanning the gap. CDR3 protein: CASSLAGSPYTDTQYF. In DNA, the CDR3 is TGTGCCAGCAGCTTAGCCGGGAGCCCCTACACAGATACGCAGTATTTT.

V and J are TRBV27 and TRBJ2-7; tentative D call: TRBD1 (7 bases). V lost 8 bases and J 4 bases, leaving 21 bases between the germline ends. Germline V gene data show CDR1 as MNHEY and CDR2 as SMNVEV (reference sequence). The CDR3 contains 15 residues. CDR3 sequence (DNA): TGTGCCAGCGGCTCAGGGGGTTCGGGACTTTACGAGCAGTACTTC. This sequence encodes CASGSGGSGLYEQYF.

The gene calls are TRBV11-2 and TRBJ1-6; D is undetermined. Looked up from germline, CDR1 is SGHAT and CDR2 is FQNNGV. V gave up 2 bases and J gave up 10 bases, with 9 bases separating them. This CDR3 is built from 13 residues. The CDR3 loop is CASSLQTGSPLHF. The CDR3 bases are TGTGCCAGCAGCTTACAGACGGGATCACCCCTCCACTTT.

The chain joins TRBV9 to TRBJ2-1; the D is unclear. V lost 0 bases and J lost 6, with 4 bases in between. The CDR3 totals 12 residues. Per the germline V gene, CDR1 is SGDLS and CDR2 is YYNGEE. The CDR3 spells CASSVVSNEQFF. CDR3 bases: TGTGCCAGCAGCGTAGTCTCCAATGAGCAGTTCTTC.

The chain uses TRBV4-1 and TRBJ2-7; weak D call: TRBD2 (7 bases). Trimming took 1 base from V and 2 from J, leaving 12 bases between them. Germline assignment: CDR1 MGHRA and CDR2 YSYEKL. This CDR3 region has 15 residues. The DNA for the CDR3 is TGCGCCAGCAGCCAAGGGGCGGGGGCCACCTACGAGCAGTACTTC. As protein: CASSQGAGATYEQYF.

V usage is TRBV9 and J usage is TRBJ1-1; 9 bases agree with TRBD1. V shed 1 base and J 2 bases; nucleotides not matched to a gene: 3. CDR3 size: 15 residues. Germline V gene data show CDR1 as SGDLS and CDR2 as YYNGEE. The CDR3 loop is CASSVTGGGNTEAFF. The DNA of the CDR3 is TGTGCCAGCAGCGTAACAGGGGGCGGAAACACTGAAGCTTTCTTT. The full variable domain, its missing parts supplied by reference TRBV9 and TRBJ1-1, is DSGVTQTPKHLITATGQRVTLRCSPRSGDLSVYWYQQSLDQGLQFLIQYYNGEERAKGNILERFSAQQFPDLHSELNLSSLELGDSALYFCASSVTGGGNTEAFFGQGTRLTVV.

The chain recombines TRBV27 with TRBJ2-5; TRBD2 is a possible D gene (5 bases). Trimming removed 6 bases at V and 7 bases at J, with 12 bases between. There are 12 residues in the CDR3. From germline, CDR1 is MNHEY and CDR2 SMNVEV (reference sequence). The CDR3: CASSLGGGTQYF. CDR3 DNA: TGTGCCAGCAGCCTAGGAGGCGGGACCCAGTACTTC.

This clone was seen just once. The chain has TRBV6-1 and TRBJ1-1, with D possibly being TRBD1 (6 bases). Germline V gene lookup returns CDR1 MNHNS and CDR2 SASEGT. The CDR3 runs to 20 residues. V lost 3 bases and J lost 5, with 31 bases in between. The CDR3 is CASSEAFNTGWGDPRTEAFF. The CDR3 nucleotides are TGTGCCAGCAGTGAGGCTTTTAACACAGGGTGGGGTGATCCAAGAACTGAAGCTTTCTTT.

The gene calls are TRBV6-6 and TRBJ1-1, with 10 nucleotides matching TRBD1. Germline-derived CDR1 and CDR2 are MNHNY and SVGAGI (reference sequence). This CDR3 has 15 residues. Germline trimming cut 7 bases from V and 3 bases from J; bases unmatched to any gene: 8. The CDR3 sequence is CASKRQGAFYTEAFF. CDR3 nucleotides: TGTGCCAGCAAGAGACAGGGGGCGTTTTACACTGAAGCTTTCTTT.

V and J are TRBV29-1 and TRBJ2-2; D uncertain. This CDR3 is built from 16 residues. With 0 bases removed from V and 6 bases from J, the gap between germline ends came to 17 bases. Germline-derived CDR1 and CDR2 are SQVTM and ANQGSEA. CDR3 nucleotides: TGCAGCGTTGAAGATCGCCCAAGTTCGGTCGCCGGGGAGCTGTTTTTT. Amino acid sequence: CSVEDRPSSVAGELFF.

V and J are TRBV4-2 and TRBJ2-2, with TRBD2 matching 7 bases. Germline CDR1 LGHNA, CDR2 YNFKEQ. J lost 7 bases, V lost 0 bases, and 8 bases had no gene match. This CDR3 has 16 amino acids. The CDR3 nucleotides read TGTGCCAGCAGCCAAGATGTACTAGCGACGAGCGGGGAGCTGTTTTTT. Translation: CASSQDVLATSGELFF.

V and J are TRBV6-6 and TRBJ2-1; perhaps TRBD2 as D (6 bases). There are 13 residues in the CDR3. Germline V lookup: CDR1 MNHNY, CDR2 SVGAGI (reference sequence). Trimming removed 2 bases at V and 12 bases at J, with 14 bases between. CDR3 residues: CASSYQTGTRQFF. Here the CDR3 DNA reads TGTGCCAGCAGTTACCAAACCGGGACTCGGCAGTTCTTC.

The chain employs TRBV5-6 and TRBJ2-5, with D perhaps matching TRBD1 (6 bases). V lost 4 bases to trimming and J lost 11 bases, with 30 bases between them. In germline, CDR1 is SGHDT, CDR2 YYEEEE. There are 17 residues in the CDR3. As DNA, the CDR3 is TGTGCCAGCAGCCCCCTGGACAGCCCTTCTGTACGTAACCGGCAGTACTTC. Its protein product is CASSPLDSPSVRNRQYF.

CDR3 sequence reads: CASSMGTGGPGELFF. DNA of the CDR3: TGTGCCAGCAGCATGGGGACAGGGGGCCCCGGGGAGCTGTTTTTT. The rearrangement uses TRBV5-4 and TRBJ2-2; TRBD1 matches at 12 bases. The CDR3 has 15 residues. The germline V gene has CDR1 SGHNT and CDR2 YYREEE (reference sequence). The ends lost 4 bases at V and 6 bases at J; junction bases unmatched: 4.

The V call is TRBV30, the J call TRBJ2-1, with TRBD2 matching 12 bases. V shed 4 bases, J shed 10 bases, and the junction held 5 bases outside the gene matches. Germline CDR1 reads GTSNPN; CDR2 reads SVGIG (reference sequence). This CDR3 contains 13 residues. The CDR3 DNA is TGTGCCTGGACTAGCGGGGGGGCTCGGGAGCAGTTCTTC. This codes for CAWTSGGAREQFF.

The chain's CDR3 is CASSQVDRDEQYF. The DNA of the CDR3 is TGCGCCAGCAGCCAGGTGGACAGGGACGAGCAGTACTTC. The chain combines TRBV4-1 with TRBJ2-7; TRBD1 matches 8 bases. Germline V gene data show CDR1 as MGHRA and CDR2 as YSYEKL. The trim removed 3 bases at V and 5 bases at J, leaving 3 bases unmatched. The CDR3 contains 13 residues.